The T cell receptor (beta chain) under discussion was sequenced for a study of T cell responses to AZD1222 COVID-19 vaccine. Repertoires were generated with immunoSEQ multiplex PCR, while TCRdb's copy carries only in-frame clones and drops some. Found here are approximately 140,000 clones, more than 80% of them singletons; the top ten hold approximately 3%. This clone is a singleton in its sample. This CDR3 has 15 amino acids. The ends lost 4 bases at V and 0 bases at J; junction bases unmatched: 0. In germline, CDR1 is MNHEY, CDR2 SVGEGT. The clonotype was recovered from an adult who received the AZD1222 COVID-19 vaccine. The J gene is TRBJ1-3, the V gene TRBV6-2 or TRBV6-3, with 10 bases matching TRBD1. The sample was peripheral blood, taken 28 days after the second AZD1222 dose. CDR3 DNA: TGTGCCAGCAGTTGGACAGGGGGCTCTGGAAACACCATATATTTT. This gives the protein CASSWTGGSGNTIYF.